What follows describes a single T cell receptor beta chain. These data belong to a study of blood T cell repertoires in COVID-19. Study context: Acute-phase and convalescent COVID-19 samples originated in the United States, Italy and Spain. PBMCs, B-cell-depleted T cells, or T cells were the source of the cDNA or gDNA that made up the material.

How the authors handled the data: Estimation of nucleated cell counts was performed using reference gene primer amplification. Here immunoSEQ multiplex PCR was the method, and the copy in TCRdb shows in-frame clones only, minus some. The V and J calls and clone size are taken from that table; D and trimming were inferred from the DNA. In the table there are roughly 280,000 clones, approximately 88% of which are singletons. The germline CDR1 and CDR2 sequences are KGHSH and LQKENI. The CDR3 has 14 amino acids. The V end was cut by 3 bases, the J end by 2 bases, with 11 bases between. This TCR derives from a man in his fifties or sixties with acute or convalescent COVID-19. Material for sequencing was peripheral blood. V usage is TRBV18 and J usage is TRBJ2-7; D possibly corresponds to TRBD1 (5 bases). The CDR3 nucleotides are TGTGCCAGCTCACCGTCGACAGATGCCTACGAGCAGTACTTC. Protein sequence: CASSPSTDAYEQYF.